This T cell receptor beta chain originates from a study of cytomegalovirus exposure and HLA in healthy donors. The PCR ran on 60 Vbeta and 13 Jbeta primers. Using immunoSEQ multiplex PCR, the repertoire was profiled, and TCRdb retains in-frame clones only, with some absent. The top ten hold around 2.3% of the sample, which has over 85,000 clones, roughly 66% seen once. CDR1 is SGHRS, CDR2 YFSETQ, per germline. The length of the CDR3 is 14 residues. Trimming removed 2 bases from V and 0 bases from J, with 8 bases in between. The clonotype comes from a man aged 25 to 40 in good health and CMV-seronegative. This chain uses TRBV5-1 with TRBJ1-1; D gene uncertain. Material for sequencing was PBMCs. The CDR3 here is CASSFTGMNTEAFF. The CDR3 bases are TGCGCCAGCAGCTTTACCGGGATGAACACTGAAGCTTTCTTT.